The clone carrying this TCR beta chain occurred many times. Germline V gene sequence: CDR1 MDHEN, CDR2 SYDVKM. CDR3 size: 14 residues. V was pared by 6 bases and J by 0 bases, with 11 bases between. This specimen belongs to a study of T cells in Graves' hyperthyroidism and ophthalmopathy. Template material for amplifying TCR beta CDR3 regions consisted of RNA transcripts. The study used the HTBI primer set for a first-round RT-PCR of the TCR CDR3. MiXCR was run by TCRdb on the multiplex PCR reads, yielding one entry per CDR3 protein. The repertoire holds more than 450,000 distinct CDR3 sequences, about 20% seen once, with roughly 47% in the top ten.

The sequence was collected from a man aged 35-49 years with Graves' ophthalmopathy. The rearrangement joins TRBV28 to TRBJ1-1; D call uncertain. What was sequenced was blood. The CDR3 DNA reads TGTGCCAGCAGAAGGGAGAGATTGAACACTGAAGCTTTCTTT. Translating gives CASRRERLNTEAFF. Full variable domain (outside the CDR3, taken from reference TRBV28 and TRBJ1-1): DVKVTQSSRYLVKRTGEKVFLECVQDMDHENMFWYRQDPGLGLRLIYFSYDVKMKEKGDIPEGYSVSREKKERFSLILESASTNQTSMYLCASRRERLNTEAFFGQGTRLTVV.